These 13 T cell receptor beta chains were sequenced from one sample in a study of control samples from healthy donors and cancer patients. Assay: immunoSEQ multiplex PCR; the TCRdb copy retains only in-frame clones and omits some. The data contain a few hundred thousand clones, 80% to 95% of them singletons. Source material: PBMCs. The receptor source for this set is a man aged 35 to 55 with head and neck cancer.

The CDR3 nucleotides are TGTGCCAGCAGTTTATACCAGGGCCGGGGCACCGGGGAGCTGTTTTTT. Translation: CASSLYQGRGTGELFF. This chain joins TRBV27 and TRBJ2-2; possibly TRBD1 or TRBD2 for D (5 bases each). V lost 1 base and J lost 4, with 13 bases in between. Germline lookup yields CDR1 MNHEY and CDR2 SMNVEV (reference sequence). This CDR3 spans 16 amino acids.

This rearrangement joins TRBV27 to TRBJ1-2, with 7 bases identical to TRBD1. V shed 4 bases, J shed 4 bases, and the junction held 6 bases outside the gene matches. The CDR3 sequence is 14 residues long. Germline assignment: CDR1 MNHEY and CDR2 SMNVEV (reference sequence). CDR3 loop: CASSYLQGSYGYTF. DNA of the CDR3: TGTGCCAGCAGTTACCTACAGGGGTCCTATGGCTACACCTTC.

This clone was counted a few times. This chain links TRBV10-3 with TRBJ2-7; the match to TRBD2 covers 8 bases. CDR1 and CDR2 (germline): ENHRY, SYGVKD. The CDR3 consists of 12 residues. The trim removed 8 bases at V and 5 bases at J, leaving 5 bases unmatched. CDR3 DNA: TGTGCCATCTCCAGCGGGAGCCACGAGCAGTACTTC. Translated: CAISSGSHEQYF.

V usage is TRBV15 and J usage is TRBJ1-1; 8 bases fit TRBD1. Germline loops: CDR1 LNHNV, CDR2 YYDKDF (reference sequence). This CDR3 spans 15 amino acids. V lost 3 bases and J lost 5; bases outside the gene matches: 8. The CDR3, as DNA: TGTGCCACCAGCAGTGGTGACAGGGGTAGAACTGAAGCTTTCTTT. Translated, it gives CATSSGDRGRTEAFF. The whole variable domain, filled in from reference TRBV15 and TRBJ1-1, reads DAMVIQNPRYQVTQFGKPVTLSCSQTLNHNVMYWYQQKSSQAPKLLFHYYDKDFNNEADTPDNFQSRRPNTSFCFLDIRSPGLGDTAMYLCATSSGDRGRTEAFFGQGTRLTVV.

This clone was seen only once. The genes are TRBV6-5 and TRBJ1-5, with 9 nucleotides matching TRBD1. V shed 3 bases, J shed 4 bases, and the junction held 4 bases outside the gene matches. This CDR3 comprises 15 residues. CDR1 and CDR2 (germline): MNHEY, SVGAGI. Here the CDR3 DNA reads TGTGCCAGCAGTTATGGGGGACAGGGTAATCAGCCCCAGCATTTT. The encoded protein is CASSYGGQGNQPQHF.

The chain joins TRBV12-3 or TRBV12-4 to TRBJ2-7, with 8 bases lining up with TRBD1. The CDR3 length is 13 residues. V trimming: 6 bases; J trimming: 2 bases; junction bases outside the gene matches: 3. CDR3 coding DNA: TGTGCCAGCAGCCGGACAGGGACCTACGAGCAGTACTTC. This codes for CASSRTGTYEQYF.

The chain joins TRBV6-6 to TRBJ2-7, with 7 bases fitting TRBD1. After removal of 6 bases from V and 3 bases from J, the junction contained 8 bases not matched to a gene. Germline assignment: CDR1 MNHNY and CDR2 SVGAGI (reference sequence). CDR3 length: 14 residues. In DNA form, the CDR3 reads TGTGCCAGCAGCCCCCCCCAGGGGGTCTACGAGCAGTACTTC. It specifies CASSPPQGVYEQYF.

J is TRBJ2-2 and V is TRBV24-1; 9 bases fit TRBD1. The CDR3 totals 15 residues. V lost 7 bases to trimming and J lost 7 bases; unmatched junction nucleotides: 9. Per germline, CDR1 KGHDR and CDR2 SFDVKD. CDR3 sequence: CATRVTGGENGELFF. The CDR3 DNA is TGTGCCACCAGGGTGACAGGGGGAGAAAACGGGGAGCTGTTTTTT.

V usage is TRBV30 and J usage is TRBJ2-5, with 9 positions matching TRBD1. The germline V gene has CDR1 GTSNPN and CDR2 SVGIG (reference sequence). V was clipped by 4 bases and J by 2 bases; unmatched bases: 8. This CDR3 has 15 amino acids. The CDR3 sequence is CAWTWDRVEQETQYF. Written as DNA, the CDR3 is TGTGCCTGGACCTGGGACAGGGTGGAGCAAGAGACCCAGTACTTC.

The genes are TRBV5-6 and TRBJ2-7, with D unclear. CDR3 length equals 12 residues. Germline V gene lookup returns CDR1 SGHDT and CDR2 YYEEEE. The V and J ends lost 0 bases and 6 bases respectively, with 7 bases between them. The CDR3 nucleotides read TGTGCCAGCAGCTTGGGCAAGCTCGAGCAGTACTTC. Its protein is CASSLGKLEQYF. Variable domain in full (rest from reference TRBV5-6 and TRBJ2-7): DAGVTQSPTHLIKTRGQQVTLRCSPKSGHDTVSWYQQALGQGPQFIFQYYEEEERQRGNFPDRFSGHQFPNYSSELNVNALLLGDSALYLCASSLGKLEQYFGPGTRLTVT.

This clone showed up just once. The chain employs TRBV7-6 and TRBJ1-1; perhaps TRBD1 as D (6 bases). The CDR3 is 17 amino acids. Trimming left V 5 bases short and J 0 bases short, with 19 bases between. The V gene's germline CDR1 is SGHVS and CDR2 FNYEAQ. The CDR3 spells CASSRSAGVPMNTEAFF. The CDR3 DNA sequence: TGTGCCAGCAGCCGCTCTGCAGGGGTCCCCATGAACACTGAAGCTTTCTTT.

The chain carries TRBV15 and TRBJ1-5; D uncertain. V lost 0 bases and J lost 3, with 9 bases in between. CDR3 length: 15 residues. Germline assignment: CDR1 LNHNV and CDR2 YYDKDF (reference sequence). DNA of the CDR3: TGTGCCACCAGCAGAGATAGTAAGGACAATCAGCCCCAGCATTTT. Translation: CATSRDSKDNQPQHF.

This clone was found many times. CDR3 coding DNA: TGCGCCAGCAGCCAAGGGGACAGGGATAATGAAAAACTGTTTTTT. Its translation: CASSQGDRDNEKLFF. The genes are TRBV4-3 and TRBJ1-4, with 9 bases that match TRBD1. Germline trimming cut 1 base from V and 4 bases from J; bases unmatched to any gene: 1. Germline V gene data show CDR1 as LGHNA and CDR2 as YSLEER. The CDR3 sequence is 15 residues long.